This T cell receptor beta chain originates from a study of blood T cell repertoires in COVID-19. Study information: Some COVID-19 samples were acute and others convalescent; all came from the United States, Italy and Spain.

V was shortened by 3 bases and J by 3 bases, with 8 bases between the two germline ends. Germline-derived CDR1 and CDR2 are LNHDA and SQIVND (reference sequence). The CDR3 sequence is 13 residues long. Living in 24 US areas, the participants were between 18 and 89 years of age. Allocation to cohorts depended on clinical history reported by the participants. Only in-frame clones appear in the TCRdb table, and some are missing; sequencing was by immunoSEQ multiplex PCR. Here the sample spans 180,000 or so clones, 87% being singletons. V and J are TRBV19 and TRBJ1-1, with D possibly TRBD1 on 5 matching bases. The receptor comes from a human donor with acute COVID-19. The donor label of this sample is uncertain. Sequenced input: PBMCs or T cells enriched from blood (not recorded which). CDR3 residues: CASSMQGDTEAFF. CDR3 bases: TGTGCCAGTAGTATGCAGGGCGACACTGAAGCTTTCTTT.